This entry lists 22 T cell receptor beta chains sequenced from one sample in a study of cytomegalovirus exposure and HLA in healthy donors. Primers for the PCR totalled 60 Vbeta and 13 Jbeta. Data came from immunoSEQ multiplex PCR; TCRdb stores just in-frame clones and leaves some out. Of over 130,000 clones detected, more than 65% appear once; the ten largest clones hold roughly 6.8%. Sequencing used PBMCs. The receptors were gathered from a middle-aged man in good health and CMV-seropositive.

This chain connects TRBV5-1 to TRBJ2-7; 7 bases map to TRBD2. J gave up 0 bases and V 2 bases, and 2 bases lay outside the gene matches. The germline V gene has CDR1 SGHRS and CDR2 YFSETQ. This CDR3 comprises 14 residues. CDR3 residues: CASSLAGSSYEQYF. The CDR3 nucleotides read TGCGCCAGCAGCTTAGCGGGAAGCTCCTACGAGCAGTACTTC.

The V call is TRBV7-2, the J call TRBJ2-1; 9 bases line up with TRBD2. The germline gives CDR1 SGHTA, CDR2 FQGNSA. The V gene end was trimmed by 1 base and the J gene end by 6 bases; junction bases not matched to a gene: 4. The CDR3 sequence is 15 residues long. The CDR3 coding sequence is TGTGCCAGCAGCTTAGTTGCGGGAGGGCGCAATGAGCAGTTCTTC. Its protein is CASSLVAGGRNEQFF.

The gene calls are TRBV9 and TRBJ1-6, with TRBD1 matching over 7 bases. Losses at the gene ends were 4 bases for V and 6 bases for J; bases not matched to a gene: 13. Germline lookup yields CDR1 SGDLS and CDR2 YYNGEE. The CDR3 is 17 amino acids. CDR3 sequence: CASSNLETGRTNSPLHF. CDR3 nucleotides: TGTGCCAGCAGCAACCTAGAGACAGGGCGTACTAATTCACCCCTCCACTTT.

This clone was observed a few times. The chain has TRBV25-1 and TRBJ2-7, with D unclear. The germline V gene encodes CDR1 MGHDK and CDR2 SYGVNS. The V gene lost 7 bases and the J gene lost 0 bases, with 13 bases spanning the gap. This CDR3 comprises 14 residues. The CDR3 sequence: CASNSDSSSYEQYF. CDR3 sequence (DNA): TGTGCCAGCAATTCAGACTCTAGCTCCTACGAGCAGTACTTC.

The rearrangement uses TRBV29-1 and TRBJ1-2; 10 bases are shared with TRBD1. CDR3 length equals 14 residues. The J segment lost 8 bases and the V segment lost 7 bases, leaving 13 bases of the junction unmatched. Germline V gene sequence: CDR1 SQVTM, CDR2 ANQGSEA. CDR3 coding DNA: TGCAGCGCTGCCCCGGGACAGGGGTCTTTGGGCTACACCTTC. The encoded protein is CSAAPGQGSLGYTF.

This chain connects TRBV5-1 to TRBJ2-7; TRBD1 matches at 8 bases. The ends lost 2 bases at V and 7 bases at J; junction bases unmatched: 11. The CDR3 runs to 15 residues. Germline assignment: CDR1 SGHRS and CDR2 YFSETQ. The CDR3 sequence is CASSLTTGVPGEQYF. CDR3 in DNA: TGCGCCAGCAGCTTAACGACAGGGGTCCCGGGGGAGCAGTACTTC. Variable domain in full (rest from reference TRBV5-1 and TRBJ2-7): KAGVTQTPRYLIKTRGQQVTLSCSPISGHRSVSWYQQTPGQGLQFLFEYFSETQRNKGNFPGRFSGRQFSNSRSEMNVSTLELGDSALYLCASSLTTGVPGEQYFGPGTRLTVT.

The count of this clone is one. V gene TRBV27 combines with J gene TRBJ1-5, with 9 nucleotides matching TRBD1. This CDR3 comprises 16 residues. CDR1 is MNHEY, CDR2 SMNVEV, per germline (reference sequence). V was clipped by 5 bases and J by 3 bases; unmatched bases: 8. For the CDR3, the DNA is TGTGCCAGCAGTCCCCGGGGACAGGGCGCCAATCAGCCCCAGCATTTT. As protein: CASSPRGQGANQPQHF.

CDR3 DNA sequence: TGTGCCAGCAGCTTACGAACTAGACAGGGGGAGAGAGCAACTAATGAAAAACTGTTTTTT. Protein: CASSLRTRQGERATNEKLFF. V is TRBV7-8 and J is TRBJ1-4, with 9 bases fitting TRBD1. Per germline, CDR1 SGHVS and CDR2 FQNEAQ. V lost 2 bases, J lost 0 bases, and 13 bases stayed unmatched. The CDR3 loop spans 20 amino acids.

V usage is TRBV19 and J usage is TRBJ1-2; D gene uncertain. The CDR3 contains 15 residues. CDR1 and CDR2 (germline): LNHDA, SQIVND (reference sequence). Trimming left V 4 bases short and J 0 bases short, with 12 bases between. In nucleotides, the CDR3 is TGTGCCAGTAGTACCCGACACCTCGCTAACTATGGCTACACCTTC. Translated, it gives CASSTRHLANYGYTF. The whole variable domain, filled in from reference TRBV19 and TRBJ1-2, reads DGGITQSPKYLFRKEGQNVTLSCEQNLNHDAMYWYRQDPGQGLRLIYYSQIVNDFQKGDIAEGYSVSREKKESFPLTVTSAQKNPTAFYLCASSTRHLANYGYTFGSGTRLTVV.

The V and J genes are TRBV7-2 and TRBJ1-2; D is undetermined. V gave up 2 bases and J gave up 4 bases, with 14 bases separating them. Looked up from germline, CDR1 is SGHTA and CDR2 is FQGNSA. The CDR3 totals 15 residues. The CDR3 region has the DNA TGTGCCAGCAGCTTAACGGGATTTGGGCCCTATGGCTACACCTTC. It yields the protein CASSLTGFGPYGYTF.

This chain connects TRBV2 to TRBJ2-2, with 7 nucleotides matching TRBD1. From germline, CDR1 is SNHLY and CDR2 FYNNEI. After removal of 4 bases from V and 5 bases from J, the junction contained 4 bases not matched to a gene. The CDR3 covers 14 residues. CDR3 sequence: CASSVNRGTGELFF. CDR3 DNA sequence: TGTGCCAGCAGTGTGAACAGGGGAACCGGGGAGCTGTTTTTT.

V and J are TRBV4-2 and TRBJ2-1, with 10 bases fitting TRBD1. Germline values: CDR1 LGHNA, CDR2 YNFKEQ. The CDR3 runs to 15 residues. Trimming removed 0 bases from V and 7 bases from J; junction bases left unmatched: 3. CDR3 sequence: CASSQDWGQGNEQFF. In DNA form, the CDR3 reads TGTGCCAGCAGCCAAGATTGGGGACAGGGGAATGAGCAGTTCTTC.

V is TRBV6-6 and J is TRBJ1-4; 8 nucleotides line up with TRBD1. This CDR3 is built from 14 residues. J lost 9 bases, V lost 5 bases, and 8 bases had no gene match. Germline-derived CDR1 and CDR2 are MNHNY and SVGAGI (reference sequence). The CDR3 bases are TGTGCCAGCAGTAGTGGCCAGGGGGCGAAAAAACTGTTTTTT. Its protein is CASSSGQGAKKLFF.

This clone was recorded a few times. This rearrangement joins TRBV5-1 to TRBJ2-5; D is perhaps TRBD2 (6 bases). This CDR3 has 13 amino acids. Germline CDR1 SGHRS, CDR2 YFSETQ. Between the trimmed V and J ends, which lost 4 bases and 8 bases, there was a span of 15 bases. The CDR3 coding sequence is TGCGCCAGCAGCGGGGGACTTCAGTTCACCCAGTACTTC. It specifies CASSGGLQFTQYF.

This clone was recorded a few times. The rearrangement joins TRBV28 to TRBJ2-2; D possibly corresponds to TRBD1 (6 bases). Germline loops: CDR1 MDHEN, CDR2 SYDVKM. Trimming stripped 5 bases from V and 4 bases from J, with 17 bases between. This CDR3 comprises 16 residues. The CDR3 DNA reads TGTGCCAGCAGTCCCGGGCGCAGGGGAAGCACCGGGGAGCTGTTTTTT. Encoded protein: CASSPGRRGSTGELFF.

This chain connects TRBV9 to TRBJ2-7; D is perhaps TRBD2 (5 bases). Trimming took 0 bases from V and 5 from J, leaving 15 bases between them. Germline-derived CDR1 and CDR2 are SGDLS and YYNGEE. The CDR3 has 15 amino acids. This CDR3 is CASSVEGDQMDEQYF. CDR3 in DNA: TGTGCCAGCAGCGTAGAGGGAGATCAGATGGACGAGCAGTACTTC.

Turning to this clone: The same CDR3 also results from other DNA sequences found in this sample. The J gene is TRBJ2-1, the V gene TRBV28; maybe TRBD1 (6 bases). This CDR3 contains 14 residues. Germline CDR1 and CDR2: MDHEN and SYDVKM. Trimming took 6 bases from V and 5 from J, leaving 14 bases between them. The CDR3 loop reads CASRPYTGNNEQFF. CDR3 nucleotide sequence: TGTGCCAGCAGGCCTTACACAGGGAACAATGAGCAGTTCTTC.

In nucleotides, the CDR3 is TGTGCCAGCAGTTTAAGCCCCCCGGGAGGTGAGCAGTTCTTC. This codes for CASSLSPPGGEQFF. The chain is built from TRBV27 and TRBJ2-1; 7 bases fit TRBD2. The germline gives CDR1 MNHEY, CDR2 SMNVEV (reference sequence). The CDR3 is 14 residues long. Trimming took 2 bases from V and 9 from J; bases not matched to a gene: 7.

This rearrangement joins TRBV28 to TRBJ1-5, with D possibly TRBD1 on 6 matching bases. Germline loops: CDR1 MDHEN, CDR2 SYDVKM. Trimming pared 8 bases from V and 3 bases from J, leaving 8 bases between. CDR3 length: 12 amino acids. The CDR3 loop reads CASGQNNQPQHF. The DNA for the CDR3 is TGTGCCAGCGGACAGAACAATCAGCCCCAGCATTTT.

This clone was counted once. This CDR3 reads CASRRTGVGTQYF. CDR3 in DNA: TGCGCCAGCAGACGGACAGGGGTAGGGACCCAGTACTTC. The gene calls are TRBV5-1 and TRBJ2-5; TRBD1 aligns across 9 bases. The CDR3 runs 13 residues. V shed 5 bases, J shed 7 bases, and the junction held 6 bases outside the gene matches. From germline, CDR1 is SGHRS and CDR2 YFSETQ.

V is TRBV28 and J is TRBJ2-7, with 7 bases identical to TRBD1. This CDR3 contains 16 residues. Looked up from germline, CDR1 is MDHEN and CDR2 is SYDVKM. Trimming at V came to 3 bases and at J to 4 bases, leaving 12 bases not matched to a gene. The CDR3 DNA reads as TGTGCCAGCAGTTTCCCGGGTCCAGGGGGTAATTACGAGCAGTACTTC. This codes for CASSFPGPGGNYEQYF.

V is TRBV19 and J is TRBJ2-1, with 16 bases fitting TRBD2. V was clipped by 4 bases and J by 9 bases; unmatched bases: 9. Looked up from germline, CDR1 is LNHDA and CDR2 is SQIVND (reference sequence). There are 17 residues in the CDR3. The CDR3 is CASSTGTSGRALGEQFF. The CDR3 DNA is TGTGCCAGTAGTACCGGGACTAGCGGGAGGGCCTTGGGTGAGCAGTTCTTC.